One and the same sample provided the 12 T cell receptor beta chains below, sequenced in a study of tumor-infiltrating lymphocytes in primary liver carcinoma. It was from roughly 20-30 mg of unsorted bulk tissue that RNA and DNA were co-extracted. With a constant-region primer, TCR beta cDNA was made from approximately 500 ng of total RNA. Three nested multiplex PCR rounds, a slightly modified ARM-PCR, produced the libraries for TCR beta. TRBV1-TRBV30 forward and Cbeta reverse primers drove the first two roughly 10-cycle rounds. One entry per CDR3 protein, called by TCRdb with MiXCR from the multiplex PCR reads. Of roughly 70,000 distinct CDR3 sequences listed, about 65% are singletons. The material sequenced was liver tumor tissue from sampling region 4. Subset specified: tumor region T4, right-lateral pole. Source of these receptors: a man aged 40-55 years with primary liver carcinoma and hepatitis B virus infection.

Details on this clonotype: The CDR3 ends on some other residue instead of the conserved phenylalanine or tryptophan, so this is likely a read error. The chain joins TRBV19 to TRBJ1-1, with TRBD1 as a possible D gene (6 bases). With 6 bases removed from V and 8 bases from J, the gap between germline ends came to 16 bases. The CDR3 runs 13 residues. Per germline, CDR1 LNHDA and CDR2 SQIVND (reference sequence). CDR3 region: CASRIGQPTEAFV. The CDR3 nucleotides are TGTGCCAGTAGAATTGGACAGCCCACAGAAGCTTTCGTT.

This clonotype was counted at least ten times. This chain uses TRBV4-2 with TRBJ2-5, with D uncertain. In germline, CDR1 is LGHNA, CDR2 YNFKEQ. The CDR3 extends over 12 amino acids. V lost 2 bases, J lost 4 bases, and 5 bases lay in between. In DNA, the CDR3 is TGTGCCAGCAGCCAATGGGGAGAGACCCAGTACTTC. It is translated as CASSQWGETQYF.

V and J are TRBV11-1 and TRBJ2-1; 7 nucleotides match TRBD2. V gave up 4 bases and J gave up 7 bases; unmatched junction bases: 16. Germline V gene sequence: CDR1 SGHAT, CDR2 FQDESV (reference sequence). The CDR3 extends over 17 amino acids. CDR3 nucleotide sequence: TGTGCCAGCAGCTCAAGCGGGATGAGCAGCTTGTTTAATGAGCAGTTCTTC. Translated: CASSSSGMSSLFNEQFF.

To note about this clonotype: Lacking the conserved final phenylalanine or tryptophan, this CDR3 likely reflects a read error. This chain uses TRBV5-6 with TRBJ2-7, with 9 bases fitting TRBD2. The CDR3 runs to 15 residues. The trim removed 2 bases at V and 4 bases at J, leaving 7 bases unmatched. CDR1 is SGHDT and CDR2 is YYEEEE in the germline V gene. CDR3 DNA: TGTGCCAGCAGCTTCATGGCTAGCGGGACGTACGAGCAGTACCGC. Its protein is CASSFMASGTYEQYR.

This clonotype was observed a handful of times. The V call is TRBV12-3 or TRBV12-4, the J call TRBJ2-6; D unclear. The CDR3 runs to 15 residues. V gave up 3 bases and J gave up 0 bases, with 6 bases separating them. The CDR3 sequence: CASSFWPSGANVLTF. CDR3 DNA: TGTGCCAGCAGTTTTTGGCCCTCTGGGGCCAACGTCCTGACTTTC.

This clonotype was seen a handful of times. Compared with germline, one end of the junction differs, possibly owing to a read error. This sequence joins TRBV5-1 and TRBJ2-7; tentative D call: TRBD2 (5 bases). This CDR3 contains 16 residues. CDR1 is SGHRS, CDR2 YFSETQ, per germline. The CDR3 is CASSLNSGSVLYEQCF. As DNA, the CDR3 is TGCGCCAGCAGCCTTAACTCGGGGTCTGTCTTGTACGAGCAGTGCTTC. The full variable domain, rest sourced from reference TRBV5-1 and TRBJ2-7, is KAGVTQTPRYLIKTRGQQVTLSCSPISGHRSVSWYQQTPGQGLQFLFEYFSETQRNKGNFPGRFSGRQFSNSRSEMNVSTLELGDSALYLCASSLNSGSVLYEQCFGPGTRLTVT.

Of note for this clonotype: The junction departs from germline at one end; a sequencing error may be responsible. V and J are TRBV11-3 and TRBJ2-1, with TRBD2 matching 7 bases. CDR1 and CDR2 (germline): SGHNT, YENEEA. The length of the CDR3 is 17 residues. This CDR3 is CARSSGLTSASYNEQFF. In DNA form, the CDR3 reads TGTGCCAGGAGCTCGGGCCTCACTAGCGCCTCCTACAATGAGCAGTTCTTC.

The V gene is TRBV29-1, the J gene TRBJ2-7; D is possibly TRBD1 (5 bases). The CDR3 consists of 11 residues. The germline CDR1 and CDR2 sequences are SQVTM and ANQGSEA. V was clipped by 7 bases and J by 8 bases, with 15 bases between them. The DNA for the CDR3 is TGCAGCGCTCGAGACAGTCACAAGCAGTACTTC. Translated: CSARDSHKQYF.

Of note for this clonotype: Germline and junction disagree at one end, which may indicate a read error. The V call is TRBV6-5, the J call TRBJ2-7; the D gene is possibly TRBD1 (5 bases). The CDR3 covers 12 residues. In germline, CDR1 is MNHEY, CDR2 SVGAGI. Written as DNA, the CDR3 is TGTGCCAGTGGACACTTGTCCCACGAGCACTACTTC. Its protein product is CASGHLSHEHYF.

In regard to this clonotype: The junction shows a germline mismatch at one end, possibly a read error. The V and J genes are TRBV4-1 and TRBJ2-1; D is tentatively TRBD1 or TRBD2 (6 bases each). There are 17 residues in the CDR3. Germline CDR1 is MGHRA and CDR2 is YSYEKL. CDR3 coding DNA: TGTGCCAGCACCCAGGGGATAGGGAGGAGCTCCTACAATGAGCAGTTCTTC. Its protein is CASTQGIGRSSYNEQFF.

As for this clonotype: This clone may be a read error of a much larger clone one base away. The gene calls are TRBV29-1 and TRBJ2-7; either TRBD1 or TRBD2 may fit D (5 bases each). The CDR3 spans 16 residues. Germline V gene lookup returns CDR1 SQVTM and CDR2 ANQGSEA. The CDR3 nucleotides read TGCAGCGCCATGAGATCTGGGACCGGCATTCCCTATGAGCAGTACTTC. Amino acid sequence: CSAMRSGTGIPYEQYF.

V and J are TRBV4-2 and TRBJ2-6; D is ambiguous. The CDR3 sequence is 16 residues long. V lost 10 bases and J lost 0, with 16 bases in between. Germline CDR1 and CDR2: LGHNA and YNFKEQ. Here the CDR3 DNA reads TGTGCCAACTGCCAAGATCCGGTCTCTGGGGCCAACGTCCTGACTTTC. Encoded protein: CANCQDPVSGANVLTF.